Below, one TCR beta chain is given with its context. The antigen is undetermined. This CDR3 has 15 amino acids. Trimming stripped 4 bases from V and 0 bases from J, with 10 bases between. Germline CDR1 and CDR2: ENHRY and SYGVKD. Sequenced by immunoSEQ multiplex PCR; TCRdb stores in-frame clones only, minus some. The sample includes tens of thousands of clones, 80% to 90% of them seen just once. The sample is drawn from a study of T cells in localized non-small cell lung cancer. General study results and limits: In adjacent lung, a median approximately 60 of the top 100 tumor clones were found. The study linked higher blood T cell density to longer overall survival. Heterogeneity within the tumor remains possible, as just one region underwent sequencing. Measurement of T cell clonality placed uninvolved adjacent lung highest, above the level in tumor.

This chain connects TRBV10-3 to TRBJ1-5; TRBD1 might be the D (6 bases). This TCR was sampled from a man aged 35 to 69 with stage I squamous cell lung carcinoma. Sequenced material: peripheral blood, taken before any cancer treatment. The CDR3 loop reads CAISGTGYSNQPQHF. CDR3 sequence (DNA): TGTGCCATCAGTGGTACAGGGTATAGCAATCAGCCCCAGCATTTT.